Shown below are 10 T cell receptor beta chains from a single sample sequenced in a study of early T cells in non-severe SARS-CoV-2 infection. One entry per CDR3 protein results from TCRdb running MiXCR on the 5' RACE reads. The sample has about 26,000 distinct CDR3 sequences, approximately 4% seen once. The sample was whole blood. These receptors all come from an adult who was a healthcare worker with PCR-confirmed SARS-CoV-2 infection or an uninfected control (not recorded which).

The chain recombines TRBV5-6 with TRBJ2-5; no firm D call. Germline V gene sequence: CDR1 SGHDT, CDR2 YYEEEE. CDR3 length: 15 residues. V dropped 1 base and J dropped 0 bases, with 10 bases sitting between them. The CDR3 here is CASSLFQTYQETQYF. CDR3 bases: TGTGCCAGCAGCTTGTTCCAGACCTACCAAGAGACCCAGTACTTC.

This clonotype appeared many times. The chain carries TRBV18 and TRBJ2-5; no reliable D call. The V gene's germline CDR1 is KGHSH and CDR2 LQKENI. The CDR3 contains 13 residues. Trimming shortened V by 5 bases and J by 6 bases, and 13 bases separated the two germline ends. CDR3 amino acids: CASSVGLMKTQYF. The CDR3 DNA reads TGTGCCAGCTCAGTCGGATTGATGAAGACCCAGTACTTC. Complete variable domain (other parts from reference TRBV18 and TRBJ2-5): NAGVMQNPRHLVRRRGQEARLRCSPMKGHSHVYWYRQLPEEGLKFMVYLQKENIIDESGMPKERFSAEFPKEGPSILRIQQVVRGDSAAYFCASSVGLMKTQYFGPGTRLLVL.

This clonotype was counted at least ten times. The genes are TRBV5-1 and TRBJ1-4; perhaps TRBD1 as D (6 bases). The V gene's germline CDR1 is SGHRS and CDR2 YFSETQ. CDR3 length equals 14 residues. Deletions cut 1 base from V and 7 bases from J, with 11 bases between. CDR3: CASSLQGMSEKLFF. The CDR3, as DNA: TGCGCCAGCAGCTTGCAGGGGATGAGTGAAAAACTGTTTTTT.

This clonotype has ten or more counts. The chain links TRBV5-3 to TRBJ2-4, with TRBD1 as a possible D gene (6 bases). TRBV5-3 is reported as an ORF; its role is uncertain. Trimming shortened V by 2 bases and J by 0 bases, and 18 bases separated the two germline ends. The CDR3 runs 18 residues. CDR3 loop: CARSLRTDSPLAKNIQYF. CDR3 nucleotides: TGTGCCAGAAGCTTAAGGACAGATTCACCGTTAGCCAAAAACATTCAGTACTTC.

Ten or more counts support this clonotype. The rearrangement links TRBV20-1 to TRBJ2-7; possible D gene TRBD1, 5 bases. The V end was cut by 1 base, the J end by 2 bases, with 12 bases between. The V gene's germline CDR1 is DFQATT and CDR2 SNEGSKA (reference sequence). The length of the CDR3 is 14 residues. Here the CDR3 reads CSARVDMDPYEQYF. In DNA form, the CDR3 reads TGCAGTGCTAGAGTGGACATGGATCCCTACGAGCAGTACTTC.

This sequence joins TRBV29-1 and TRBJ1-1; D gene ambiguous. This CDR3 has 13 amino acids. Germline V lookup: CDR1 SQVTM, CDR2 ANQGSEA. V gave up 7 bases and J gave up 4 bases, with 16 bases separating them. CDR3 residues: CSASWAEVTEAFF. CDR3 DNA: TGCAGCGCCTCATGGGCGGAGGTCACTGAAGCTTTCTTT.

This clonotype was counted many times. The chain couples TRBV10-2 to TRBJ1-3, with 9 positions matching TRBD1. Trimming at V came to 7 bases and at J to 1 base, leaving 11 bases not matched to a gene. The CDR3 spans 17 residues. Germline V gene data show CDR1 as WSHSY and CDR2 as SAAADI. CDR3 in DNA: TGCGCCAGCAATCGCGGGACAGGGCCTTCTTCTGGAAACACCATATATTTT. Translating gives CASNRGTGPSSGNTIYF.

This clonotype came up many times. This rearrangement joins TRBV2 to TRBJ1-5; D not certain. Trimming shortened V by 4 bases and J by 3 bases, and 13 bases separated the two germline ends. This CDR3 contains 15 residues. Germline assignment: CDR1 SNHLY and CDR2 FYNNEI. The CDR3 reads CASSAETASNQPQHF. DNA of the CDR3: TGTGCCAGCAGTGCAGAGACGGCTTCCAATCAGCCCCAGCATTTT.

This clonotype was seen many times. The chain uses TRBV10-3 and TRBJ1-5, with no clear D. The CDR3 is 13 amino acids. Germline values: CDR1 ENHRY, CDR2 SYGVKD. The V gene lost 5 bases and the J gene lost 3 bases, with 8 bases spanning the gap. The CDR3 spells CAISRVVNQPQHF. Written as DNA, the CDR3 is TGTGCCATCAGTAGGGTGGTCAATCAGCCCCAGCATTTT.

This clonotype was detected ten times or more. The chain carries TRBV20-1 and TRBJ2-2; possibly TRBD1 or TRBD2 for D (5 bases each). V lost 6 bases, J lost 6 bases, and 29 bases lay in between. This CDR3 contains 18 residues. The germline gives CDR1 DFQATT, CDR2 SNEGSKA (reference sequence). CDR3 protein: CSATPRDASTSYPGELFF. The DNA of the CDR3 is TGCAGTGCCACCCCCCGGGACGCATCAACCAGCTACCCCGGGGAGCTGTTTTTT.